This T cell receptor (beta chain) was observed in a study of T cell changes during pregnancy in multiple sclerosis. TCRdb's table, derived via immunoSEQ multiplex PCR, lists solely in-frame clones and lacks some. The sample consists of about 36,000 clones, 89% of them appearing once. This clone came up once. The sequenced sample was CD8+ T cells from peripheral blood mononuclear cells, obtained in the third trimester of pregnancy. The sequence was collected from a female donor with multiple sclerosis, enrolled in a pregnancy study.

In nucleotides, the CDR3 is TGTGCCTGGAGTGTTGTCGGGACAGTGTACGAGCAGTACTTC. It translates to CAWSVVGTVYEQYF. The V call is TRBV30, the J call TRBJ2-7; 7 bases agree with TRBD1. There are 14 residues in the CDR3. Germline-derived CDR1 and CDR2 are GTSNPN and SVGIG (reference sequence). Losses at the gene ends were 0 bases for V and 4 bases for J; bases not matched to a gene: 6.